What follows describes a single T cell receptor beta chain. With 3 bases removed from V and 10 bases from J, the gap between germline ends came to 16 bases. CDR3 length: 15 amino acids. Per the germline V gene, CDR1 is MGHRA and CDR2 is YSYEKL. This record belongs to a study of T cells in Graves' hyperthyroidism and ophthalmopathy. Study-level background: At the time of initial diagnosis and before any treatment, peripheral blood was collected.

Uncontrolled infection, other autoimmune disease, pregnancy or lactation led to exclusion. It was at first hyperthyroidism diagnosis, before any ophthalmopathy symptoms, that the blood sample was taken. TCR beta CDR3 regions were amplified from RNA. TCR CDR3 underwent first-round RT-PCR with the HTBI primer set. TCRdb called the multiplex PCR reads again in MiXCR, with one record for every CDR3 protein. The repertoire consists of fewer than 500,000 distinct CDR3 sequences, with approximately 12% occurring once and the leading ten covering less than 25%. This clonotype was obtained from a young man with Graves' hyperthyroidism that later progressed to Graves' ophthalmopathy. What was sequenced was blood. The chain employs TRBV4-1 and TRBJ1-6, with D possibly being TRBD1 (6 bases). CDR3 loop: CASSQTQGYRSPLHF. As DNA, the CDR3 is TGCGCCAGCAGCCAGACTCAGGGGTACCGATCACCCCTCCACTTT.